Listed here are 30 T cell receptor beta chains from one sample, sequenced in a study of cytomegalovirus exposure and HLA in healthy donors. The protocol was immunoSEQ multiplex PCR, while the TCRdb copy is restricted to in-frame clones and leaves out a portion. Of tens of thousands of clones in the sample, 90% to 95% were seen once. Sequencing was done on a sample of PBMCs. The source of these receptors is a young woman in good health and CMV-seronegative.

V usage is TRBV7-8 and J usage is TRBJ1-1; D gene uncertain. This CDR3 contains 14 residues. Germline assignment: CDR1 SGHVS and CDR2 FQNEAQ. Between the trimmed V and J ends, which lost 2 bases and 5 bases, there was a span of 12 bases. The CDR3 sequence: CASSLFPGDTEAFF. DNA of the CDR3: TGTGCCAGCAGCTTATTTCCCGGGGATACTGAAGCTTTCTTT. The full variable domain, with the rest looked up from reference TRBV7-8 and TRBJ1-1, is GAGVSQSPRYKVAKRGQDVALRCDPISGHVSLFWYQQALGQGPEFLTYFQNEAQLDKSGLPSDRFFAERPEGSVSTLKIQRTQQEDSAVYLCASSLFPGDTEAFFGQGTRLTVV.

The chain recombines TRBV7-3 with TRBJ1-1, with D tentatively TRBD1 (6 bases). Between the trimmed V and J ends, which lost 1 base and 4 bases, there was a span of 16 bases. This CDR3 has 16 amino acids. Germline V gives CDR1 SGHTA, CDR2 FQGTGA. The CDR3 coding sequence is TGTGCCAGCAGCTTAAGGTCGGGGGGCGGTGGCACTGAAGCTTTCTTT. Protein: CASSLRSGGGGTEAFF.

The chain employs TRBV19 and TRBJ2-1, with D possibly being TRBD2 (6 bases). CDR3 length equals 13 residues. Looked up from germline, CDR1 is LNHDA and CDR2 is SQIVND (reference sequence). Trimming took 5 bases from V and 5 from J, leaving 10 bases between them. The CDR3 region is CASSSGLNNEQFF. DNA of the CDR3: TGTGCCAGTAGTTCGGGACTCAACAATGAGCAGTTCTTC.

The chain joins TRBV7-2 to TRBJ2-3, with a weak D call TRBD1 (6 bases). Looked up from germline, CDR1 is SGHTA and CDR2 is FQGNSA. CDR3 length: 16 amino acids. V dropped 1 base and J dropped 2 bases, with 13 bases sitting between them. The DNA of the CDR3 is TGTGCCAGCAGCTTAGGCCCACAGGGCTTCACAGATACGCAGTATTTT. It is translated as CASSLGPQGFTDTQYF.

The rearrangement uses TRBV27 and TRBJ1-1; D unclear. CDR1 and CDR2 from the germline V gene are MNHEY and SMNVEV (reference sequence). CDR3 size: 13 residues. The V and J ends lost 5 bases and 7 bases respectively, with 14 bases between them. The CDR3 coding sequence is TGTGCCAGCAGTACGGACTTTTCCGGTGAAGCTTTCTTT. Translating it yields CASSTDFSGEAFF.

The genes are TRBV27 and TRBJ2-5; TRBD2 is a possible D gene (6 bases). V was pared by 4 bases and J by 1 base, with 16 bases between. Germline CDR1 and CDR2: MNHEY and SMNVEV (reference sequence). The CDR3 consists of 16 residues. CDR3: CASSSDPGVPQETQYF. In DNA form, the CDR3 reads TGTGCCAGCAGTTCAGATCCGGGGGTACCCCAAGAGACCCAGTACTTC.

As DNA, the CDR3 is TGTGCCAGTAGTCGGTCTGCGGGAGACTACAATGAGCAGTTCTTC. It yields the protein CASSRSAGDYNEQFF. The chain links TRBV19 to TRBJ2-1, with 7 bases matching TRBD2. Germline-derived CDR1 and CDR2 are LNHDA and SQIVND (reference sequence). This CDR3 is 15 amino acids long. V gave up 5 bases and J gave up 3 bases; unmatched junction bases: 7.

The chain links TRBV28 to TRBJ2-1, with 7 positions matching TRBD1. The CDR3 loop spans 17 amino acids. V lost 3 bases to trimming and J lost 1 base; unmatched junction nucleotides: 9. CDR1 MDHEN and CDR2 SYDVKM come from the germline V gene. The CDR3 region is CASSFSPRDRSYNEQFF. The CDR3 DNA sequence: TGTGCCAGCAGTTTTTCGCCCCGGGACAGATCCTACAATGAGCAGTTCTTC.

The gene calls are TRBV6-1 and TRBJ2-5, with TRBD1 matching 9 bases. The V and J ends lost 10 bases and 7 bases, in that order; junction bases with no gene match: 16. Germline values: CDR1 MNHNS, CDR2 SASEGT. The CDR3 extends over 15 amino acids. In DNA form, the CDR3 reads TGTGCCACTACAGAGGGACAGGGAACTAGGGGGACCCAGTACTTC. Translating gives CATTEGQGTRGTQYF.

V is TRBV6-5 and J is TRBJ2-7; 7 bases agree with TRBD1. The CDR3 totals 14 residues. Germline V gene data show CDR1 as MNHEY and CDR2 as SVGAGI. V trimming: 5 bases; J trimming: 0 bases; junction bases outside the gene matches: 4. The CDR3 reads CASSPTGDSYEQYF. The DNA for the CDR3 is TGTGCCAGCAGTCCCACAGGGGACTCCTACGAGCAGTACTTC.

The J gene is TRBJ2-2, the V gene TRBV7-9; 7 bases agree with TRBD1. Trimming cost V 2 bases and J 3 bases; bases outside gene matches: 0. The CDR3 has 14 residues. In germline, CDR1 is SEHNR, CDR2 FQNEAQ (reference sequence). CDR3 sequence: CASSLQGDTGELFF. The DNA for the CDR3 is TGTGCCAGCAGCTTACAGGGGGACACCGGGGAGCTGTTTTTT.

This chain joins TRBV25-1 and TRBJ2-3, with D perhaps TRBD2 (6 bases). The germline gives CDR1 MGHDK, CDR2 SYGVNS. V was shortened by 10 bases and J by 1 base, with 9 bases between the two germline ends. This CDR3 spans 12 amino acids. CDR3 nucleotides: TGTGCCACCGAGCGGGGCACAGATACGCAGTATTTT. It codes for CATERGTDTQYF.

This chain connects TRBV6-1 to TRBJ1-1, with D unresolved. V was shortened by 0 bases and J by 0 bases, with 5 bases between the two germline ends. The CDR3 extends over 14 amino acids. CDR1 and CDR2 from the germline V gene are MNHNS and SASEGT. CDR3 protein: CASSEADMNTEAFF. The DNA for the CDR3 is TGTGCCAGCAGTGAAGCTGACATGAACACTGAAGCTTTCTTT.

The rearrangement links TRBV4-1 to TRBJ2-2; TRBD2 might be the D (5 bases). In germline, CDR1 is MGHRA, CDR2 YSYEKL. Trimming cost V 7 bases and J 7 bases, with 22 bases left between them. The CDR3 contains 16 residues. In DNA form, the CDR3 reads TGCGCCAGCACCCTAGGGTGGGGAGTAGAAGGCGGGGAGCTGTTTTTT. This sequence encodes CASTLGWGVEGGELFF.

This chain links TRBV7-2 with TRBJ2-1; 8 positions agree with TRBD2. The CDR3 is made up of 17 amino acids. The J segment lost 7 bases and the V segment lost 3 bases, leaving 14 bases of the junction unmatched. CDR1 and CDR2 from the germline V gene are SGHTA and FQGNSA. The DNA of the CDR3 is TGTGCCAGCAGCTTTGCAGCGGGAGTATCAACGGGTAATGAGCAGTTCTTC. This translates into CASSFAAGVSTGNEQFF.

This chain connects TRBV6-5 to TRBJ1-2; 7 bases agree with TRBD1. With V trimmed by 4 bases and J by 6 bases, 11 bases remained unmatched. This CDR3 has 15 residues. Germline values: CDR1 MNHEY, CDR2 SVGAGI. The CDR3 spells CASSFDRVSRNGYTF. The DNA for the CDR3 is TGTGCCAGCAGTTTTGACAGGGTTTCGAGGAATGGCTACACCTTC.

The chain has TRBV4-2 and TRBJ2-7, with 7 bases identical to TRBD1. Germline-derived CDR1 and CDR2 are LGHNA and YNFKEQ. The CDR3 has 15 residues. V gave up 11 bases and J gave up 0 bases; unmatched junction bases: 13. The CDR3 sequence: CAGSKEEGASYEQYF. The DNA for the CDR3 is TGTGCCGGATCTAAGGAAGAGGGGGCCTCCTACGAGCAGTACTTC.

The chain joins TRBV19 to TRBJ1-3, with TRBD1 as a possible D gene (6 bases). The CDR3 contains 19 residues. The germline gives CDR1 LNHDA, CDR2 SQIVND (reference sequence). V gave up 2 bases and J gave up 0 bases, with 20 bases separating them. Here the CDR3 reads CASSITWTVHSSSGNTIYF. In nucleotides, the CDR3 is TGTGCCAGTAGTATAACCTGGACAGTACATTCCAGCTCTGGAAACACCATATATTTT.

The chain combines TRBV29-1 with TRBJ2-5; perhaps TRBD1 as D (6 bases). Per the germline V gene, CDR1 is SQVTM and CDR2 is ANQGSEA. This CDR3 has 13 residues. The V end lost 3 bases, the J end lost 2 bases, and 10 bases lay between the germline ends. The CDR3 region has the DNA TGCAGCGTTGAGGGGACAAATCAAGAGACCCAGTACTTC. Amino acid sequence: CSVEGTNQETQYF.

This clone appeared a single time. Germline is not matched at one junction end, which may reflect a read error. The chain recombines TRBV2 with TRBJ1-2, with TRBD1 matching over 7 bases. Germline V gene lookup returns CDR1 SNHLY and CDR2 FYNNEI. This CDR3 spans 14 amino acids. CDR3 protein: CASSVRGFEDGHTF. As DNA, the CDR3 is TGTGCCAGCAGCGTCAGGGGGTTTGAGGATGGCCACACCTTC.

J is TRBJ2-5 and V is TRBV7-8, with 9 bases fitting TRBD1. The CDR3 totals 14 residues. The germline gives CDR1 SGHVS, CDR2 FQNEAQ. The trim removed 4 bases at V and 4 bases at J, leaving 4 bases unmatched. CDR3 DNA: TGTGCCAGCAGCTACCAGACAGGGGGAGAGACCCAGTACTTC. Its protein is CASSYQTGGETQYF.

This chain joins TRBV6-5 and TRBJ2-1, with 7 bases aligning to TRBD2. The germline CDR1 and CDR2 sequences are MNHEY and SVGAGI. Unmatched junction bases numbered 5, after V lost 2 bases and J lost 7 bases. The CDR3 has 14 residues. CDR3 nucleotides: TGTGCCAGCAGTTACGGACTAGTTCCAAATGAGCAGTTCTTC. This sequence encodes CASSYGLVPNEQFF.

This chain joins TRBV19 and TRBJ2-3; 14 nucleotides align to TRBD2. Looked up from germline, CDR1 is LNHDA and CDR2 is SQIVND (reference sequence). The junction had 5 bases not matched to a gene; V was cut back by 1 base and J by 2 bases. The length of the CDR3 is 18 residues. The CDR3 reads CASSIGGTSGGTTDTQYF. The CDR3 coding sequence is TGTGCCAGTAGTATAGGGGGGACTAGCGGGGGAACCACAGATACGCAGTATTTT.

The rearrangement joins TRBV6-5 to TRBJ2-5; the D gene is possibly TRBD1 (5 bases). The DNA end is more similar to TRBJ2-7, so the J call may be wrong. Germline V gives CDR1 MNHEY, CDR2 SVGAGI. This CDR3 has 14 residues. This CDR3 reads CASSQGVNAHEQYF. CDR3 nucleotide sequence: TGTGCCAGCAGCCAAGGGGTTAACGCTCACGAGCAGTACTTC.

This CDR3 is CASSGQLTYEQYF. The CDR3 nucleotides read TGTGCCAGCAGCGGACAGCTCACCTACGAGCAGTACTTC. The V call is TRBV28, the J call TRBJ2-7; TRBD1 is a possible D gene (6 bases). Deletions cut 6 bases from V and 2 bases from J, with 11 bases between. This CDR3 spans 13 amino acids. Germline lookup yields CDR1 MDHEN and CDR2 SYDVKM.

This sequence joins TRBV7-8 and TRBJ2-4, with 9 bases identical to TRBD1. Germline CDR1 and CDR2: SGHVS and FQNEAQ. J was trimmed by 0 bases and V by 0 bases; bases with no gene match: 12. This CDR3 contains 20 residues. CDR3 loop: CASSLAHRDRANVAKNIQYF. The CDR3, as DNA: TGTGCCAGCAGCTTAGCGCACCGGGACAGGGCAAACGTAGCCAAAAACATTCAGTACTTC.

The chain has TRBV15 and TRBJ1-5; maybe TRBD1 (6 bases). Germline values: CDR1 LNHNV, CDR2 YYDKDF (reference sequence). With 3 bases removed from V and 0 bases from J, the gap between germline ends came to 12 bases. CDR3 length equals 16 residues. In DNA, the CDR3 is TGTGCCACCAGCAGCATGGGGACAAATAGCAATCAGCCCCAGCATTTT. Translated: CATSSMGTNSNQPQHF.

This sequence joins TRBV4-1 and TRBJ2-7; 7 nucleotides match TRBD1. In germline, CDR1 is MGHRA, CDR2 YSYEKL. The V segment lost 0 bases and the J segment 5 bases; nucleotides outside the gene matches: 7. The CDR3 sequence is 15 residues long. The CDR3: CASSQDPTGPHEQYF. The CDR3 DNA follows: TGCGCCAGCAGCCAAGATCCGACAGGGCCCCACGAGCAGTACTTC.

The V gene is TRBV6-1, the J gene TRBJ2-1, with 10 bases identical to TRBD2. This CDR3 is 15 amino acids long. Trimming cost V 2 bases and J 5 bases; bases outside gene matches: 3. Looked up from germline, CDR1 is MNHNS and CDR2 is SASEGT. The CDR3 loop is CASSEIAGGNNEQFF. The CDR3 DNA follows: TGTGCCAGCAGTGAAATAGCGGGAGGAAACAATGAGCAGTTCTTC.

This clone appeared once. The chain recombines TRBV11-2 with TRBJ1-3; D unclear. The length of the CDR3 is 18 residues. Germline V gene lookup returns CDR1 SGHAT and CDR2 FQNNGV. Trimming left V 2 bases short and J 1 base short, with 18 bases between. The CDR3 nucleotides are TGTGCCAGCAGCTTAACCCTCCATAAGACTGTTTCTGGAAACACCATATATTTT. Protein product: CASSLTLHKTVSGNTIYF.